This T cell receptor (beta chain) came from a study of shared clonotypes between healthy human individuals. Study summary: Per donor, three plates held CD4 naive cells, three held CD4 memory, two held CD8 naive and one held CD8 memory.

As regards this clone: Its antigen is currently unknown.

Trimming pared 5 bases from V and 2 bases from J, leaving 16 bases between. Germline V lookup: CDR1 SEHNR, CDR2 FQNEAQ (reference sequence). The CDR3 consists of 16 residues. Overall study findings and caveats: Non-shared clonotypes had lower generation probabilities than those shared by all four donors. Naive subsets generally exceeded memory subsets in estimated richness.

Over several immunoSEQ plates, each subset's genomic DNA was distributed in even portions. Some clones are missing from TCRdb's copy, which holds only in-frame ones; the method was immunoSEQ multiplex PCR. The sample carries a few million clones, around 94% recorded once. The clonotype comes from a man aged 18 to 29 in good health. The chain recombines TRBV7-9 with TRBJ1-5; no reliable D call. Sequenced: naive CD4+ T cells sorted from blood. The subset is: CD45RA+ positively selected. The CDR3 sequence: CASSPGLHDGNQPQHF. CDR3 bases: TGTGCCAGCAGCCCCGGGTTACACGACGGCAATCAGCCCCAGCATTTT.